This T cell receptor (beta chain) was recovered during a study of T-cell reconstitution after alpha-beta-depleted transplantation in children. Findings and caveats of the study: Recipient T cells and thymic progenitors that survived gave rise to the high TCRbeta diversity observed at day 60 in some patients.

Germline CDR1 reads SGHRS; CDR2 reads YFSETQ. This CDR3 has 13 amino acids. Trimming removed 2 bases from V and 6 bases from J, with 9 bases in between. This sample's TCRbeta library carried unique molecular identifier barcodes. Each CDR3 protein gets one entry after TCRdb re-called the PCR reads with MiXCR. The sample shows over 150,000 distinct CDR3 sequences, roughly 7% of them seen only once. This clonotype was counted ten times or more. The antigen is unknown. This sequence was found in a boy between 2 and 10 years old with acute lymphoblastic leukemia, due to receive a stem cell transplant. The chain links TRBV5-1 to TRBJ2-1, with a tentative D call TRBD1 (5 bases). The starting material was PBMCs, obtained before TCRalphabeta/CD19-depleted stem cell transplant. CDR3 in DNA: TGCGCCAGCAGCTTACAGGCCGTCAATGAGCAGTTCTTC. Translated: CASSLQAVNEQFF.